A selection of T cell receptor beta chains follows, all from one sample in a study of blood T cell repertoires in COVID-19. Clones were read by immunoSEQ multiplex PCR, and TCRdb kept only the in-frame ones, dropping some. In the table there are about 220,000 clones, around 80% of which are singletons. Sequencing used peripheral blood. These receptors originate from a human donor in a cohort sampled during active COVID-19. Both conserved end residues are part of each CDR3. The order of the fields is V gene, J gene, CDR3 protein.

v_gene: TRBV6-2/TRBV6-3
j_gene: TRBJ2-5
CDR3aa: CASSYLEGEETQYF

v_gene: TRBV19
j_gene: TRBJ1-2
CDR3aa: CASSRQGNYGYTF

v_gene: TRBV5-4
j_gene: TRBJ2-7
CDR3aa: CASSQSSVDSYEQYF

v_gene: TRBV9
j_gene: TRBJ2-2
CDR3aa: CASSVAGLAGVLSTGELFF

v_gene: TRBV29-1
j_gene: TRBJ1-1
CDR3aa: CSVEWGTGRTEAFF

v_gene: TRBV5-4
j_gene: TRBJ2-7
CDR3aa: CASSLGGGFTYEQYF

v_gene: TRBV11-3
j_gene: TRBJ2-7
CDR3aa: CASSLGSSGNYEQYF

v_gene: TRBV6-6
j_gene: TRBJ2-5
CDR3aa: CASKQGAKETQYF

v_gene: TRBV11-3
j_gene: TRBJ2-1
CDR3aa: CARGGSAGGPNEQFF

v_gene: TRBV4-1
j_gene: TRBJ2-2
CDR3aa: CASSQVFGTGELFF

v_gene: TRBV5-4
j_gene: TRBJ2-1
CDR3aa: CASSPRVAAYNEQFF

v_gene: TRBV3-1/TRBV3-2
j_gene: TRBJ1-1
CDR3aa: CASSRTGNTEAFF

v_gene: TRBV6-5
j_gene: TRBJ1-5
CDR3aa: CASIRGSNQPQHF

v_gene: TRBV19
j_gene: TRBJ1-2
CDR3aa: CASSGPGRGGYTF

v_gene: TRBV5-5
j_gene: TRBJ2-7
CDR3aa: CASSLDRVHEQYF

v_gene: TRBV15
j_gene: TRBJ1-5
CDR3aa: CATSGRGWDISNQPQHF

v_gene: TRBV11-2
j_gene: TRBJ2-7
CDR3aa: CASSPTGVEQYF

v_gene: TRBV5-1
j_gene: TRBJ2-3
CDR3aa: CASSLDSFGLAGTDTQYF

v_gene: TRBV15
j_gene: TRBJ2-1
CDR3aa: CATSRDRRLLNEQFF

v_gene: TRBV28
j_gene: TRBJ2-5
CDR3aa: CASRRELRRETQYF

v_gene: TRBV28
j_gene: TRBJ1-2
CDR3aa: CASSHPRVANYGYTF

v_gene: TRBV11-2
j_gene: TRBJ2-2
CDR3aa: CASSRPSGGNTGELFF

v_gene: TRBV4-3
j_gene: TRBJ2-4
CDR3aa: CASSPTWTEGAKNIQYF

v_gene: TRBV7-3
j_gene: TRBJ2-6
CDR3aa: CASSPGLSPGANVLTF

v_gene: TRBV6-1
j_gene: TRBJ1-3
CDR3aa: CASSVAQGVSGNTIYF

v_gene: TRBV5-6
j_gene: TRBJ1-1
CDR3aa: CASSLPGELNTEAFF

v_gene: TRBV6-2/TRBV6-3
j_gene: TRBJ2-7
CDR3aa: CASSFLLAGGVSYEQYF

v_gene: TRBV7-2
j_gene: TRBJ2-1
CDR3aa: CASSLNRQRGEFF

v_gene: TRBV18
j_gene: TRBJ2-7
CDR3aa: CASSPSRAGGNEQYF

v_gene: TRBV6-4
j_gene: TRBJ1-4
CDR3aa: CASRQEYNEKLFF

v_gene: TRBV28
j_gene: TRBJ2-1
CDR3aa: CASKPGEWSYNEQFF

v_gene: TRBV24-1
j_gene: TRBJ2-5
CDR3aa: CATSEPDRHQETQYF